This T cell receptor beta chain was sequenced for a study of neoadjuvant anti-PD-1 for oral cavity cancer (dated by TCRdb to the early 2020s). Some background on the complete study: Before curative-intent surgical resection, most patients were given three to four biweekly doses of nivolumab at 3 mg/kg. A fourth nivolumab dose was given around day 43 to patients without progression, and definitive surgical resection was performed in those patients on days 50-56. Under RECIST 1.1, a patient counted as a responder if showing complete response, partial response or stable disease, and as a non-responder if showing progression. The parent correlative cohort had approximately twelve patients and a response rate of about 31%.

PBMC libraries used mostly 480 ng of input genomic DNA for deep sequencing, with six replicates per sample. Following the manufacturer's instructions, the team built TCRbeta libraries using the immunoSEQ hsTCRbeta kit. The finished libraries were brought together in one pool at approximately 3 nM, which was then read using an Illumina NovaSeq 6000 S4 flow cell. In the source study's methods: The immunoSEQ Analyzer handled quality control and preprocessing of the raw data. The analysis was limited to productive rearrangements, and each clonotype was defined by a unique CDR3 amino acid sequence. Repertoire clonality was estimated as the Gini-Simpson index, which was calculated using the R package tcR. Student's t test was used to compare Gini indices, and Pearson correlation was used to assess associations with tumor size change. TCRdb stores this immuneACCESS table with in-frame sequences only. Part of the clones is absent; in the studies checked, under half of the shortfall reflects unresolved V genes, and no reason is known for the rest. V, J and clone size were drawn from that table, and D and trimming were deduced from the DNA. The sample data list over 25,000 clones, and around four fifths of these were observed just once. The biggest ten clones account for 3% to 4% of the sample.

Sample time point, as interpreted from the label and publication: after neoadjuvant nivolumab, at surgical resection. Patients had been newly diagnosed with stage II-IVA oral cavity squamous cell carcinoma, and no prior systemic or radiation treatment had been given to the patients. The cohort was composed of patients with HPV-negative, locally advanced oral cavity squamous cell carcinoma. Peripheral blood mononuclear cells were analyzed directly and were not maintained or expanded in culture. Samples came from a longitudinal correlative study of a single-arm phase II trial of neoadjuvant nivolumab in oral cavity squamous cell carcinoma. Subject-matched pre- and post-treatment PBMCs and tumors from three responders and three non-responders underwent genomic DNA-based TCRbeta sequencing. Peripheral blood mononuclear cells were collected before nivolumab treatment and were collected again after treatment, at the time of surgery. The Maxwell RSC DNA from Cells kit was used to extract genomic DNA from PBMCs.

Points on this clone: This clone's antigen is unknown. Base qualities are not at hand, and no much larger clone is one base apart.

General findings and caveats noted by the study authors: TCR analyses included only a few patients per response group, and the authors called for larger cohorts for validation. A higher pretreatment blood Treg/Th17 ratio correlated with both higher pretreatment blood TCRbeta clonality and lower post-treatment tumor TCRbeta clonality. After neoadjuvant nivolumab, T cell clonality (Gini index) in PBMCs was significantly higher in non-responders than in responders.

The germline V gene sets CDR1 to SGHTA and CDR2 to FQGTGA. The CDR3 spans 15 residues, from the cysteine through the phenylalanine. Of the read, only the CDR3 DNA is kept; its 45 bases are in frame from base 1. Germline trimming amounts to 5 bases on V and 5 bases on J, with 7 as the count of junction bases outside the gene matches. Sequencing used PBMCs, obtained after nivolumab (anti-PD-1) treatment. This receptor was identified in a person aged 40 to 85 with oral cavity squamous cell carcinoma. The chain was built from TRBV7-3 and TRBJ2-5; 11 central nucleotides agree with TRBD1. The CDR3 region reads CASSPGQGAAETQYF. The DNA sequence reads TGTGCCAGCAGCCCCGGACAGGGGGCGGCGGAGACCCAGTACTTC.